Listed below are T cell receptor beta chains from one sample, sequenced in a study of immune evolution from preneoplasia to lung adenocarcinoma. Generated by immunoSEQ multiplex PCR, the TCRdb table keeps only in-frame clones and is missing some. This table has about 5,500 clones, around four fifths appearing once. Sequenced: FFPE adjacent normal lung tissue. All receptors come from a person in their 70s with lung adenocarcinoma. CDR3s include the opening cysteine and the closing phenylalanine or tryptophan. D genes are given only for firm matches. Rows may omit the clone size; those that give it use once, few, many or a size class.

CDR3aa,CDR3nt,abundance,v_gene,d_gene,j_gene
CASSEVSELAGRQGVNEQFF,TGTGCCAGCAGTGAAGTCAGCGAACTAGCGGGCAGACAGGGAGTGAATGAGCAGTTCTTC,large,TRBV6-4,TRBD2,TRBJ2-1
CASTRTSPDTGELFF,TGTGCCAGCACCCGGACTAGTCCCGACACCGGGGAGCTGTTTTTT,.,TRBV6-6,TRBD2,TRBJ2-2
CSVRPGTGGETNEKLFF,TGCAGCGTACGTCCCGGGACAGGGGGCGAGACTAATGAAAAACTGTTTTTT,.,TRBV29-1,TRBD1,TRBJ1-4
CASSAQGNQETQYF,TGTGCTAGCAGCGCACAGGGGAACCAAGAGACCCAGTACTTC,.,TRBV7-7,TRBD1,TRBJ2-5
CASIISRKTYGYTF,TGTGCCAGCATCATCTCGCGAAAGACCTATGGCTACACCTTC,.,TRBV5-5,.,TRBJ1-2
CASSEWRDEGRTEELFF,TGTGCCAGCAGTGAATGGCGCGACGAGGGTCGAACCGAGGAGCTGTTTTTT,.,TRBV25-1,.,TRBJ2-2
CAWSLGQGAGYTF,TGTGCCTGGAGTTTAGGACAGGGGGCTGGCTACACCTTC,.,TRBV30,TRBD1,TRBJ1-2
CASSSQVNTEAFF,TGTGCCAGCAGCTCACAGGTGAACACTGAAGCTTTCTTT,.,TRBV7-2,.,TRBJ1-1
CAWTMGRVGQPQHF,TGTGCCTGGACCATGGGCAGGGTGGGTCAGCCCCAGCATTTT,.,TRBV30,.,TRBJ1-5
CASSLGGQGSNQPQHF,TGTGCCAGCAGTTTGGGGGGTCAGGGTAGCAATCAGCCCCAGCATTTT,.,TRBV5-4,.,TRBJ1-5
CASRRGSGYTF,TGTGCCAGCAGGCGCGGTTCTGGCTACACCTTC,once,TRBV6-5,.,TRBJ1-2
CASSLTGNEQFF,TGTGCCAGCAGCCTGACGGGGAATGAGCAGTTCTTC,few,TRBV5-4,.,TRBJ2-1
CASIGVMNTEAFF,TGTGCCAGCATTGGGGTGATGAACACTGAAGCTTTCTTT,.,TRBV28,.,TRBJ1-1
CASSLKHSRSGLF,TGTGCCAGCAGTTTAAAGCATAGCCGCTCAGGCTTATTT,.,TRBV28,.,TRBJ1-1
CASIGRPLYSNYGYTF,TGTGCCAGCATAGGGAGGCCCCTGTATTCTAACTATGGCTACACTTTC,.,TRBV2,.,TRBJ1-2
CASGTADRATGELFF,TGTGCCAGCGGAACCGCCGACAGGGCCACCGGGGAGCTGTTTTTT,few,TRBV5-6,TRBD1,TRBJ2-2
CAWSTGQGKSPLHF,TGTGCCTGGAGCACTGGACAGGGGAAATCACCCCTCCATTTT,.,TRBV30,TRBD1,TRBJ1-6
CASSLTGQGGYGYTF,TGCGCCAGCAGCTTAACCGGGCAGGGTGGTTACGGCTACACCTTC,.,TRBV5-1,.,TRBJ1-2
CATSRGGEIHGYTF,TGTGCCACCAGCAGAGGGGGGGAAATCCACGGCTACACCTTC,.,TRBV15,.,TRBJ1-2
CASSVGSSYNEQFF,TGTGCCAGCAGCGTAGGTAGCTCCTACAATGAGCAGTTCTTC,.,TRBV9,.,TRBJ2-1
CATRGVGYGYTF,TGTGCCACTCGTGGGGTAGGCTATGGCTACACCTTC,.,TRBV28,.,TRBJ1-2
CSVGGETNEQFF,TGCAGCGTTGGGGGGGAGACCAATGAGCAGTTCTTC,few,TRBV29-1,.,TRBJ2-1
CASSLDQRWEIVTDTQYF,TGTGCCAGCAGCTTAGATCAAAGGTGGGAGATCGTCACAGATACGCAGTATTTT,few,TRBV11-2,.,TRBJ2-3
CASSRGGGGQDTQYF,TGCGCCAGCAGCCGAGGAGGGGGCGGCCAAGATACGCAGTATTTT,.,TRBV4-1,.,TRBJ2-3
CAWGRPGSQYF,TGTGCCTGGGGCCGCCCCGGGTCCCAGTACTTC,.,TRBV30,.,TRBJ2-5
CASSRGSQPQHF,TGTGCCAGCAGTAGGGGGAGTCAGCCCCAGCATTTT,.,TRBV28,.,TRBJ1-5
CSVKAGQGLVYGYTF,TGCAGCGTAAAAGCGGGACAGGGATTAGTCTATGGCTACACCTTC,.,TRBV29-1,TRBD1,TRBJ1-2
CASGPRGSSYEQYF,TGTGCCAGCGGCCCCCGGGGGAGCTCCTACGAGCAGTACTTC,.,TRBV6-6,.,TRBJ2-7
CATSRDAGSPLHF,TGTGCCACCAGCAGGGATGCGGGGTCACCCCTCCACTTT,once,TRBV15,.,TRBJ1-6
CASSEGQGNGNTIYF,TGTGCCAGCAGTGAAGGACAGGGAAATGGAAACACCATATATTTT,.,TRBV2,TRBD1,TRBJ1-3
CASSLDSAGGSPQHF,TGTGCCAGCAGCTTAGATTCGGCAGGAGGTTCGCCCCAGCATTTT,few,TRBV7-9,.,TRBJ1-5
CASSVEASLDTGELFF,TGTGCCAGCAGCGTAGAGGCGTCTCTGGACACCGGGGAGCTGTTTTTT,.,TRBV9,.,TRBJ2-2
CAWSHPVNTEAFF,TGTGCCTGGAGTCACCCAGTGAACACTGAAGCTTTCTTT,.,TRBV30,.,TRBJ1-1
CASREKAGLHHYEQFF,TGTGCCAGCAGGGAGAAAGCGGGTCTCCACCACTATGAGCAGTTCTTC,once,TRBV6-6,.,TRBJ2-1
CASSSVASLAGRPSTDTQYF,TGTGCCAGCAGTTCCGTAGCGAGCCTAGCGGGGCGTCCTAGCACAGATACGCAGTATTTT,.,TRBV6-4,TRBD2,TRBJ2-3
CASSQERGGPDTQYF,TGTGCCAGCAGCCAAGAGCGGGGGGGCCCGGATACGCAGTATTTT,.,TRBV4-2,TRBD2,TRBJ2-3
CASWTGSYGYTF,TGTGCCAGCTGGACAGGGAGCTATGGCTACACCTTC,.,TRBV28,TRBD1,TRBJ1-2
CASRIRQGVYSNQPQHF,TGTGCCAGCAGGATTAGACAGGGGGTCTATAGCAATCAGCCCCAGCATTTT,.,TRBV28,TRBD1,TRBJ1-5
CASSPDRRVRAYF,TGTGCCAGCAGCCCTGATCGGAGGGTGAGAGCGTACTTC,.,TRBV11-2,.,TRBJ2-7
CASSLQGGSEAFF,TGTGCCAGCAGCTTACAAGGAGGGAGTGAAGCTTTCTTT,.,TRBV7-2,.,TRBJ1-1
CASSIEETGLYGFTF,TGTGCCAGTAGTATTGAGGAGACAGGGCTCTATGGCTTCACCTTC,.,TRBV19,TRBD1,TRBJ1-2